This TCR beta chain was identified in a study of cytomegalovirus exposure and HLA in healthy donors. Concerning this clone itself: Its antigen is not known.

13 Jbeta primers and 60 Vbeta primers were used for the PCR. Original analysis: The count from a later analysis was 70 million to 85 million unique TCR beta chains, 9 million to 12 million of them shared. The protocol was immunoSEQ multiplex PCR, while the TCRdb copy is restricted to in-frame clones and leaves out a portion. V and J calls and clone size are those listed in that table; D and trimming were worked out from the DNA. The sample totals 150,000 or so clones; its top ten clones hold 1.6%. V was shortened by 2 bases and J by 5 bases, with 12 bases between the two germline ends. The CDR3 is 14 residues long. Per the germline V gene, CDR1 is SGHRS and CDR2 is YFSETQ. Study-level findings and limits: Highly shared sequence variants in one cluster were likely a sequencing artifact. At a 0.05 false discovery rate, a later analysis found 18,000 or so TCR beta sequences to be associated with HLA alleles. Earlier results showed most TCR beta V segments being productive about 87% or about 30% of the time.

The sequence came from a woman aged 50 to 65 in good health and CMV-seronegative. The chain joins TRBV5-1 to TRBJ2-3, with a tentative D call TRBD2 (5 bases). The source material was PBMCs. CDR3 residues: CASSLQLGGDTQYF. The CDR3 DNA follows: TGCGCCAGCAGCTTACAACTAGGCGGAGATACGCAGTATTTT. Based on the CDR3 plus reference TRBV5-1 and TRBJ2-3, the full variable domain is KAGVTQTPRYLIKTRGQQVTLSCSPISGHRSVSWYQQTPGQGLQFLFEYFSETQRNKGNFPGRFSGRQFSNSRSEMNVSTLELGDSALYLCASSLQLGGDTQYFGPGTRLTVL.